The 29 T cell receptor beta chains reported below all come from one sample, sequenced in a study of blood T cell repertoires in COVID-19. Measured with immunoSEQ multiplex PCR; TCRdb has only the in-frame clones, and not every one. The sample carries more than 150,000 clones, approximately 88% recorded once. Sequenced input: peripheral blood. These receptors all stem from a woman aged 55-69 years with acute or convalescent COVID-19.

The rearrangement joins TRBV5-5 to TRBJ1-4, with D possibly matching TRBD1 (6 bases). CDR3 length: 16 residues. Per germline, CDR1 SGHKS and CDR2 YYEKEE (reference sequence). V was clipped by 4 bases and J by 1 base, with 14 bases between them. DNA of the CDR3: TGTGCCAGCAGCCGGACGACAGGTGGAACTAATGAAAAACTGTTTTTT. It encodes CASSRTTGGTNEKLFF.

The chain has TRBV24-1 and TRBJ2-7; 8 positions match TRBD1. The CDR3 length is 14 residues. Germline assignment: CDR1 KGHDR and CDR2 SFDVKD. V was pared by 3 bases and J by 5 bases, with 5 bases of the junction left unmatched. The CDR3 region is CATSDPGQGNEQYF. The CDR3 DNA is TGTGCCACCAGTGATCCCGGACAGGGAAACGAGCAGTACTTC.

The CDR3 region has the DNA TGTGCCACCAGGCATGGGGCATTCGGGCCAACTAATGAAAAACTGTTTTTT. Translation gives CATRHGAFGPTNEKLFF. The rearrangement links TRBV24-1 to TRBJ1-4; D may be TRBD1 (5 bases). This CDR3 region has 17 residues. Looked up from germline, CDR1 is KGHDR and CDR2 is SFDVKD. Trimming stripped 7 bases from V and 0 bases from J, with 17 bases between.

The chain employs TRBV28 and TRBJ1-2, with D possibly TRBD1 on 5 matching bases. CDR1 and CDR2 (germline): MDHEN, SYDVKM. Trimming removed 8 bases from V and 4 bases from J, with 17 bases in between. This CDR3 spans 14 amino acids. CDR3 amino acids: CASGRGAGVYGYTF. The CDR3 nucleotides read TGTGCCAGCGGGAGGGGAGCAGGCGTCTATGGCTACACCTTC.

The genes are TRBV11-2 and TRBJ1-2; D unresolved. This CDR3 region has 15 residues. Trimming took off 0 bases at V and 1 base at J, with 9 bases between the two ends. Germline CDR1 reads SGHAT; CDR2 reads FQNNGV. The CDR3 loop reads CASSLDYSVNYGYTF. The CDR3 region has the DNA TGTGCCAGCAGCTTAGATTATTCAGTTAACTATGGCTACACCTTC.

V gene TRBV7-9 combines with J gene TRBJ2-3; 7 nucleotides align to TRBD1. CDR1 and CDR2 (germline): SEHNR, FQNEAQ (reference sequence). V lost 5 bases and J lost 8; bases outside the gene matches: 10. The CDR3 loop spans 14 amino acids. The chain's CDR3 is CASSPGQFPGTQYF. The CDR3 DNA is TGTGCCAGCAGCCCGGGACAGTTCCCGGGTACGCAGTATTTT.

A few counts support this clone. This sequence joins TRBV20-1 and TRBJ2-7; no clear D gene. Germline assignment: CDR1 DFQATT and CDR2 SNEGSKA (reference sequence). Trimming stripped 3 bases from V and 3 bases from J, with 15 bases between. The CDR3 extends over 14 amino acids. CDR3 nucleotides: TGCAGTGCTAGTTCCGGCAGCGTTTTCTACGAGCAGTACTTC. Translating gives CSASSGSVFYEQYF.

This chain links TRBV9 with TRBJ1-2; 8 bases map to TRBD1. There are 14 residues in the CDR3. CDR1 and CDR2 from the germline V gene are SGDLS and YYNGEE. After removal of 4 bases from V and 4 bases from J, the junction contained 6 bases not matched to a gene. CDR3 sequence: CASSLRQGTYGYTF. DNA of the CDR3: TGTGCCAGCAGCCTACGACAGGGGACCTATGGCTACACCTTC.

The chain employs TRBV28 and TRBJ1-3; weak D call: TRBD1 (5 bases). V was pared by 6 bases and J by 5 bases, with 14 bases between. The CDR3 loop spans 14 amino acids. In germline, CDR1 is MDHEN, CDR2 SYDVKM. CDR3 protein: CASSFLRGRNTIYF. The CDR3 nucleotides read TGTGCCAGCAGCTTCCTGCGGGGGAGAAACACCATATATTTT. The full variable domain, its missing parts supplied by reference TRBV28 and TRBJ1-3, is DVKVTQSSRYLVKRTGEKVFLECVQDMDHENMFWYRQDPGLGLRLIYFSYDVKMKEKGDIPEGYSVSREKKERFSLILESASTNQTSMYLCASSFLRGRNTIYFGEGSWLTVV.

V and J are TRBV28 and TRBJ1-2, with 8 positions matching TRBD1. Germline V gene data show CDR1 as MDHEN and CDR2 as SYDVKM. After removal of 6 bases from V and 4 bases from J, the junction contained 7 bases not matched to a gene. The CDR3 loop spans 14 amino acids. CDR3 coding DNA: TGTGCCAGCAGAGGTCAGGGGGCACCCTATGGCTACACCTTC. Its translation: CASRGQGAPYGYTF.

This chain joins TRBV11-2 and TRBJ2-1; tentatively, D is TRBD1 (7 bases). CDR1 and CDR2 (germline): SGHAT, FQNNGV. CDR3 length equals 16 residues. With 4 bases removed from V and 2 bases from J, the gap between germline ends came to 15 bases. CDR3 DNA: TGTGCCAGCAGCTCCGAAGGCAGGGGGGCCTACAATGAGCAGTTCTTC. The encoded protein is CASSSEGRGAYNEQFF.

The chain recombines TRBV6-5 with TRBJ2-3, with D possibly TRBD1 on 6 matching bases. Germline V gives CDR1 MNHEY, CDR2 SVGAGI. This CDR3 region has 16 residues. Trimming took 0 bases from V and 1 from J, leaving 11 bases between them. CDR3 in DNA: TGTGCCAGCAGTTACTCGCGCAGGGGTGGCACAGATACGCAGTATTTT. Amino acids: CASSYSRRGGTDTQYF.

The chain links TRBV6-5 to TRBJ1-1, with a weak D call TRBD1 (5 bases). The CDR3 sequence is 13 residues long. Trimming took off 6 bases at V and 4 bases at J, with 12 bases between the two ends. The germline CDR1 and CDR2 sequences are MNHEY and SVGAGI. The CDR3 reads CASRDNSGTEAFF. The CDR3 DNA reads as TGTGCCAGCAGGGACAACTCCGGCACTGAAGCTTTCTTT.

Remarks on this clone: At the DNA level, this CDR3 is encoded by other sequences in the same sample as well. The chain links TRBV3-1 (or the pseudogene TRBV3-2) to TRBJ1-1; 8 bases are a match to TRBD1. Trimming at V came to 3 bases and at J to 6 bases, leaving 0 bases not matched to a gene. Per germline, CDR1 LGHDT and CDR2 YNNKEL (reference sequence). CDR3 size: 12 residues. CDR3 nucleotides: TGTGCCAGCAGCCAGACAGGGGCTGAAGCTTTCTTT. This codes for CASSQTGAEAFF.

The chain recombines TRBV21-1 with TRBJ1-5; the table's D call TRBD1 went unverified against the DNA. TRBV21-1 is described as a pseudogene. The CDR3 consists of 17 residues. CDR3 sequence reads: CASSKEGQGAGNQPQHF. For the CDR3, the DNA is TGTGCCAGCAGCAAAGAAGGGCAGGGTGCGGGCAATCAGCCCCAGCATTTT.

V is TRBV11-2 and J is TRBJ1-4; 9 bases match TRBD1. This CDR3 is 16 amino acids long. With 4 bases clipped from V and 8 bases from J, the junction kept 11 bases outside the gene matches. The germline gives CDR1 SGHAT, CDR2 FQNNGV. Here the CDR3 reads CASSYGDRALGEKLFF. The CDR3 DNA sequence: TGTGCCAGCAGCTACGGGGACAGGGCCCTTGGCGAAAAACTGTTTTTT.

The J gene is TRBJ2-1, the V gene TRBV24-1, with 14 bases lining up with TRBD2. V was clipped by 1 base and J by 6 bases; unmatched bases: 1. The CDR3 is made up of 16 amino acids. Germline-derived CDR1 and CDR2 are KGHDR and SFDVKD. The CDR3 bases are TGTGCCACCAGTGATTTCGGACTAGCGGGGGGCAATGAGCAGTTCTTC. Residues: CATSDFGLAGGNEQFF.

The rearrangement links TRBV7-2 to TRBJ2-5, with 15 bases lining up with TRBD2. Per germline, CDR1 SGHTA and CDR2 FQGNSA. V was pared by 5 bases and J by 4 bases, with 11 bases of the junction left unmatched. The CDR3 contains 18 residues. Written as DNA, the CDR3 is TGTGCCAGCAGCCGTACCCGGACTAGCGGGGGGGCCTTAGAGACCCAGTACTTC. Its protein product is CASSRTRTSGGALETQYF.

The chain couples TRBV10-3 to TRBJ1-5; D remains ambiguous. Deletions cut 4 bases from V and 1 base from J, with 8 bases between. The germline CDR1 and CDR2 sequences are ENHRY and SYGVKD. The CDR3 consists of 14 residues. The CDR3 region is CAISGGLSNQPQHF. CDR3 nucleotide sequence: TGTGCCATCAGTGGAGGACTAAGCAATCAGCCCCAGCATTTT.

The chain recombines TRBV11-2 with TRBJ2-1; 10 bases are a match to TRBD2. V lost 2 bases and J lost 3; bases outside the gene matches: 4. The V gene's germline CDR1 is SGHAT and CDR2 FQNNGV. There are 16 residues in the CDR3. The CDR3 coding sequence is TGTGCCAGCAGCTTAAGCGGGGGGGCCCGCTACAATGAGCAGTTCTTC. As protein: CASSLSGGARYNEQFF.

This clone appeared once. The V call is TRBV6-6, the J call TRBJ1-4; D might be TRBD1 (5 bases). The CDR3 totals 13 residues. The germline V gene has CDR1 MNHNY and CDR2 SVGAGI (reference sequence). The V end was cut by 7 bases, the J end by 6 bases, with 12 bases between. The CDR3 nucleotides read TGTGCCAGCACAAGGGGAAAGGATGAAAAACTGTTTTTT. Residues: CASTRGKDEKLFF.

The rearrangement joins TRBV4-1 to TRBJ2-6; tentative D call: TRBD1 (6 bases). CDR3 size: 18 residues. In germline, CDR1 is MGHRA, CDR2 YSYEKL. V was shortened by 4 bases and J by 2 bases, with 18 bases between the two germline ends. As DNA, the CDR3 is TGCGCCAGCAGCCCTTCGGGACAACAGGTAGCTGGGGCCAACGTCCTGACTTTC. Protein sequence: CASSPSGQQVAGANVLTF.

The chain's CDR3 is CASRSSGTNYGYTF. CDR3 bases: TGTGCCAGCAGGTCCTCCGGGACAAATTACGGCTACACCTTC. The chain carries TRBV6-6 and TRBJ1-2, with a tentative D call TRBD1 (6 bases). CDR1 and CDR2 from the germline V gene are MNHNY and SVGAGI (reference sequence). The CDR3 totals 14 residues. V was cut by 6 bases and J by 8 bases, with 19 bases left in between.

V is TRBV7-9 and J is TRBJ1-1; the D is unclear. CDR1 and CDR2 (germline): SEHNR, FQNEAQ (reference sequence). The CDR3 covers 16 residues. Trimming pared 0 bases from V and 5 bases from J, leaving 16 bases between. The CDR3 reads CASSLAGWTRGTEAFF. For the CDR3, the DNA is TGTGCCAGCAGCTTAGCGGGTTGGACTAGAGGGACTGAAGCTTTCTTT.

CDR3 nucleotide sequence: TGTGCCAGCTCACCATTATCCGGACAGGGGGCACCTTCATCGAGTGAGCAGTACTTC. It specifies CASSPLSGQGAPSSSEQYF. The chain uses TRBV18 and TRBJ2-7; the match to TRBD1 covers 11 bases. V lost 2 bases, J lost 7 bases, and 19 bases stayed unmatched. CDR3 size: 19 residues. Germline V gene sequence: CDR1 KGHSH, CDR2 LQKENI. Full variable domain (missing parts from reference TRBV18 and TRBJ2-7): NAGVMQNPRHLVRRRGQEARLRCSPMKGHSHVYWYRQLPEEGLKFMVYLQKENIIDESGMPKERFSAEFPKEGPSILRIQQVVRGDSAAYFCASSPLSGQGAPSSSEQYFGPGTRLTVT.

The V gene is TRBV5-1, the J gene TRBJ2-5; 7 bases line up with TRBD2. In germline, CDR1 is SGHRS, CDR2 YFSETQ. With V trimmed by 4 bases and J by 3 bases, 9 bases remained unmatched. The CDR3 extends over 15 amino acids. CDR3 region: CASSPGSGVEETQYF. As DNA, the CDR3 is TGCGCCAGCAGCCCAGGGAGCGGGGTTGAAGAGACCCAGTACTTC.

This chain uses TRBV19 with TRBJ1-3; D may be TRBD1 (6 bases). The CDR3 runs to 15 residues. The V end was cut by 3 bases, the J end by 2 bases, with 11 bases between. Germline V gene lookup returns CDR1 LNHDA and CDR2 SQIVND (reference sequence). Here the CDR3 DNA reads TGTGCCAGTAGTATGCCAGGGGTAGCTGGAAACACCATATATTTT. This translates into CASSMPGVAGNTIYF.

The chain couples TRBV14 to TRBJ2-3, with a possible D match to TRBD1 (6 bases). The CDR3 runs to 16 residues. Germline loops: CDR1 SGHDN, CDR2 FVKESK. V was cut by 1 base and J by 0 bases, with 11 bases left in between. CDR3 sequence (DNA): TGTGCCAGCAGCCAAGCTGCAGGGGCGAGCACAGATACGCAGTATTTT. This encodes CASSQAAGASTDTQYF.

The chain joins TRBV27 to TRBJ1-2; D might be TRBD1 (5 bases). The V end lost 3 bases, the J end lost 8 bases, and 19 bases lay between the germline ends. CDR1 MNHEY and CDR2 SMNVEV come from the germline V gene (reference sequence). This CDR3 comprises 15 residues. The CDR3 sequence: CASSFTVSPGGGYTF. For the CDR3, the DNA is TGTGCCAGCAGTTTCACGGTTTCGCCGGGGGGGGGCTACACCTTC.